This T cell receptor beta chain was identified in a study of breast tumors, draining lymph nodes, adjacent tissues. Findings and caveats of the study: Findings are consistent with lymph node origin and intratumoral expansion of most tumor T cells. Tumor T cell lymph node origin was a supported hypothesis, not proven. Luminal-like breast cancer showed significantly greater tumor-nontumor repertoire similarity than basal-like breast cancer did. Tumor repertoires ranked between lymph nodes and nontumor tissue in diversity, with V and J gene preferences.

Note on this clonotype: The antigen is unknown.

MiXCR, run by TCRdb on the multiplex PCR reads, gives a single entry per CDR3 protein. The sample contains about 24,000 distinct CDR3 sequences, 60% to 70% of which appear only once. Germline V gene data show CDR1 as SNHLY and CDR2 as FYNNEI. The CDR3 sequence is 15 residues long. V lost 7 bases and J 0 bases, leaving 16 bases between the germline ends. The specimen was tumor-adjacent breast tissue. The chain is built from TRBV2 and TRBJ2-7; D gene ambiguous. This TCR was sampled from a female donor with breast cancer. Some clones in this sample may be carry-over from other donors' samples. The CDR3 sequence: CASILDPAASYEQYF. Written as DNA, the CDR3 is TGTGCCAGCATCTTGGATCCTGCGGCCTCCTACGAGCAGTACTTC.